A selection of T cell receptor beta chains follows, all from one sample in a study of regulatory T cells in long-lasting Graves disease. TCRdb re-derived calls from the multiplex PCR reads in MiXCR, one entry per CDR3 protein. Of under 400,000 distinct CDR3 sequences in the sample, roughly a sixth were seen once. The data also belong to a second study, concerning T cells in Graves' hyperthyroidism and ophthalmopathy.

The specimen was peripheral blood mononuclear cells (PBMCs), collected at new diagnosis, from a patient treated with antithyroid drugs. All receptors derive from a man aged 35-49 years with Graves disease. The conserved cysteine and the conserved F or W are not part of the CDR3 here. Fields, in order: CDR3 length, clone size, J gene, V gene, CDR3 protein. Some rows have no size entry. The others give once, few or many, or a class for an expanded clone.

11,-,TRBJ2-3,TRBV11-2,ASSPSAWDTQY
14,many,TRBJ2-1,TRBV7-3,ASSPRGSGGYNEQF
12,-,TRBJ2-4,TRBV20-1,SASRPRQKNIQY
11,many,TRBJ1-4,TRBV20-1,SARRGFNEKLF
14,many,TRBJ2-3,TRBV7-2,ASRYTSGLGTDTQY
14,-,TRBJ1-4,TRBV5-1,ASSLSQPWGSEKLF
11,few,TRBJ1-1,TRBV30,AWSPGRNTEAF
11,many,TRBJ2-3,TRBV9,ASSVGVSDTQY
12,many,TRBJ1-4,TRBV2,ASSFETGEGELF
11,many,TRBJ2-5,TRBV2,ASSGGLAETQY
11,many,TRBJ2-3,TRBV6-1,ASDPTSTDTQY
12,few,TRBJ2-5,TRBV18,ASSPGHRDVTQY
14,many,TRBJ1-3,TRBV11-2,ASSLELGVPGNTIY
18,-,TRBJ2-1,TRBV3-1,ASSQYPDAPAYNNYNEQF
11,-,TRBJ2-3,TRBV5-1,ASRLTRPDTQY
9,few,TRBJ2-1,TRBV10-3,AISELGEQF
13,many,TRBJ2-5,TRBV20-1,SATWAGTGQKTQY
14,many,TRBJ2-6,TRBV18,ASSPQGHSGANVLT
13,many,TRBJ2-5,TRBV20-1,SASGGLAGQETQY
13,many,TRBJ2-1,TRBV10-3,AISESGGGLNEQF
15,few,TRBJ2-1,TRBV11-2,ASSTGTSGSSYNEQF
11,-,TRBJ1-5,TRBV6-2/TRBV6-3,ASSYRVYQPQH
13,many,TRBJ1-2,TRBV28,ASSFTGTAYYGYT
10,many,TRBJ2-3,TRBV2,ASKTDTDTQY
14,many,TRBJ1-5,TRBV6-1,ASSEMSGTGDQPQH
11,many,TRBJ1-1,TRBV6-1,ASIDRRSTEAF
14,many,TRBJ2-3,TRBV2,ASSEAPRGGQDTQY
11,few,TRBJ2-7,TRBV12-5,ASGLVNGYEQY
12,many,TRBJ1-4,TRBV20-1,SARVSGINEKLF
15,many,TRBJ2-3,TRBV5-1,ASSLVESPLHTDTQY
13,many,TRBJ2-2,TRBV6-5,ASSYGQENTGELF
13,many,TRBJ1-6,TRBV7-8,ASSDTRQPNSPLH
13,few,TRBJ2-5,TRBV6-1,ASSRTGVVLETQY
15,many,TRBJ2-1,TRBV12-3/TRBV12-4,ASSLLYGDGSYNEQF
18,-,TRBJ1-6,TRBV20-1,SARPKGLSDPGWYNSPLH
11,many,TRBJ2-1,TRBV20-1,SARGRSYNEQF
12,many,TRBJ2-5,TRBV4-1,ASSLGTLAETQY
9,many,TRBJ1-1,TRBV24-1,ATRVGTEAF
7,-,TRBJ1-1,TRBV20-1,SFSLGAF
12,-,TRBJ1-5,TRBV5-1,ASSLRAGDQPQH
13,many,TRBJ2-3,TRBV2,ASSSNRGDTDTQY